This TCR beta chain was identified during a study of early T cells in non-severe SARS-CoV-2 infection. As for the study in general: From unsorted whole blood, bulk RNA was sequenced, and the chains remained unpaired.

As part of library construction, unique molecular identifiers were attached to individual cDNA molecules. TCRdb ran MiXCR on the 5' RACE reads and lists one entry per CDR3 protein. Here the sample spans 90,000 to 120,000 distinct CDR3 sequences, approximately 10% being singletons. About this clonotype itself: Its antigen is unknown.

V was clipped by 2 bases and J by 4 bases, with 15 bases between them. Germline V lookup: CDR1 MNHNY, CDR2 SVGAGI (reference sequence). This CDR3 contains 16 residues. Study-level results: Anti-spike CD8 responses were favored by VDJdb matching, which missed private and CD4 specificities.

This TCR came from an adult who was a healthcare worker with PCR-confirmed SARS-CoV-2 infection or an uninfected control (not recorded which). Sequencing was carried out using whole blood. The chain uses TRBV6-6 and TRBJ1-5; D is ambiguous. CDR3 region: CASSYRVVALNQPQHF. For the CDR3, the DNA is TGTGCCAGCAGTTACAGGGTTGTAGCTTTGAATCAGCCCCAGCATTTT.